This T cell receptor (beta chain) comes out of a study of T cell changes during pregnancy in multiple sclerosis. The data were produced by immunoSEQ multiplex PCR, yet TCRdb's version contains in-frame clones alone and is incomplete. Of tens of thousands of clones in the sample, about nine tenths were seen once. Material: peripheral blood, obtained after pregnancy. The sequence was obtained from a female donor with multiple sclerosis, enrolled in a pregnancy study.

The CDR3 DNA reads as TGTGCCACCAGCAGCAATCCTTTCGGGGAGGGAGGATCCTACGAGCAGTACTTC. Protein product: CATSSNPFGEGGSYEQYF. The rearrangement uses TRBV15 and TRBJ2-7; TRBD2 agrees at 7 bases. J lost 1 base, V lost 3 bases, and 15 bases had no gene match. CDR1 and CDR2 (germline): LNHNV, YYDKDF (reference sequence). This CDR3 has 18 amino acids.